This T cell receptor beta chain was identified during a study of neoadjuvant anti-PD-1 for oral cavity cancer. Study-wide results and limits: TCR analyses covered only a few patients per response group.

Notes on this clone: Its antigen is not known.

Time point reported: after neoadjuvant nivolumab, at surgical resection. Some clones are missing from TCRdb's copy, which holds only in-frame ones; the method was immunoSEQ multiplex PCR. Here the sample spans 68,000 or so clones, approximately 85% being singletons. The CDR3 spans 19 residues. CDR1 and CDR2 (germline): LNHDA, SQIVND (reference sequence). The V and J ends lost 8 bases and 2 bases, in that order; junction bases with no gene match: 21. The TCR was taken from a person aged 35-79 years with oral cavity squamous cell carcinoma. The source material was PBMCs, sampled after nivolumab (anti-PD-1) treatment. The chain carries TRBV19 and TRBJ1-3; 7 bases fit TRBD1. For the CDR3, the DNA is TGTGCCAGTCATCAGGGGGTGACAGGGTTGATTGTGGCTGGAAACACCATATATTTT. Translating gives CASHQGVTGLIVAGNTIYF.